Presented here are 21 T cell receptor beta chains from one specimen sequenced in a study of T cell responses to AZD1222 COVID-19 vaccine. TCRdb's table, derived via immunoSEQ multiplex PCR, lists solely in-frame clones and lacks some. The sample has 170,000 or so clones, about nine tenths seen once. Sequencing was performed on peripheral blood, taken on day 0 of AZD1222 vaccination. The receptors were sampled from an adult in good health.

The rearrangement uses TRBV11-2 and TRBJ1-2; D unclear. V shed 1 base and J shed 4 bases, with 7 bases lying between them. Looked up from germline, CDR1 is SGHAT and CDR2 is FQNNGV. The CDR3 has 13 residues. The CDR3 region is CASSLGAVYGYTF. CDR3 coding DNA: TGTGCCAGCAGCTTAGGGGCAGTCTATGGCTACACCTTC.

The rearrangement joins TRBV18 to TRBJ2-5; perhaps D is TRBD1 or TRBD2 (5 bases each). This CDR3 spans 15 amino acids. The V gene's germline CDR1 is KGHSH and CDR2 LQKENI. With 5 bases removed from V and 4 bases from J, the gap between germline ends came to 17 bases. This CDR3 is CASSWTLARGETQYF. The CDR3 coding sequence is TGTGCCAGCTCATGGACACTTGCGAGGGGAGAGACCCAGTACTTC.

This chain links TRBV29-1 with TRBJ1-6; 9 bases fit TRBD1. Germline CDR1 and CDR2: SQVTM and ANQGSEA. The ends lost 6 bases at V and 2 bases at J; junction bases unmatched: 2. The CDR3 totals 14 residues. The CDR3 nucleotides read TGCAGCGTGAGACAGGGGGCCTATAATTCACCCCTCCACTTT. Protein: CSVRQGAYNSPLHF.

This rearrangement joins TRBV7-2 to TRBJ2-3; 11 nucleotides line up with TRBD2. Germline loops: CDR1 SGHTA, CDR2 FQGNSA. This CDR3 region has 15 residues. V lost 3 bases, J lost 4 bases, and 3 bases stayed unmatched. The CDR3 is CASSLTSGESDTQYF. CDR3 coding DNA: TGTGCCAGCAGCTTGACTAGCGGGGAATCAGATACGCAGTATTTT.

CDR3 in amino acids: CASSISPEVNSPLHF. CDR3 DNA: TGTGCCAGTAGTATTTCCCCGGAAGTCAATTCACCCCTCCACTTT. V is TRBV19 and J is TRBJ1-6; D not resolved. V was pared by 3 bases and J by 7 bases, with 13 bases between. Germline loops: CDR1 LNHDA, CDR2 SQIVND (reference sequence). CDR3 length: 15 amino acids. Combining the CDR3 with reference TRBV19 and TRBJ1-6 gives the whole variable domain DGGITQSPKYLFRKEGQNVTLSCEQNLNHDAMYWYRQDPGQGLRLIYYSQIVNDFQKGDIAEGYSVSREKKESFPLTVTSAQKNPTAFYLCASSISPEVNSPLHFGNGTRLTVT.

V usage is TRBV6-1 and J usage is TRBJ1-2; D is unclear. The CDR3 length is 12 residues. Trimming took off 3 bases at V and 2 bases at J, with 4 bases between the two ends. CDR1 and CDR2 from the germline V gene are MNHNS and SASEGT. The CDR3 DNA reads as TGTGCCAGCAGTGACAGGAACTATGGCTACACCTTC. This sequence encodes CASSDRNYGYTF.

This clone was recorded only once. V gene TRBV5-1 combines with J gene TRBJ2-7; TRBD1 matches 8 bases. Looked up from germline, CDR1 is SGHRS and CDR2 is YFSETQ. CDR3 size: 14 residues. With V trimmed by 4 bases and J by 3 bases, 6 bases remained unmatched. For the CDR3, the DNA is TGCGCCAGCAGCCCGGGACAGGTGGTCTACGAGCAGTACTTC. This sequence encodes CASSPGQVVYEQYF.

This chain uses TRBV13 with TRBJ2-1; 12 bases fit TRBD2. In germline, CDR1 is PRHDT, CDR2 FYEKMQ (reference sequence). There are 16 residues in the CDR3. J gave up 5 bases and V 6 bases, and 8 bases lay outside the gene matches. CDR3 protein: CASSQLAGGQNNEQFF. The CDR3 DNA follows: TGTGCCAGCAGTCAACTAGCGGGGGGTCAGAACAATGAGCAGTTCTTC.

The gene calls are TRBV12-5 and TRBJ1-1; no reliable D call. This CDR3 spans 15 amino acids. Germline CDR1 reads LGHNT; CDR2 reads FRNRAP. V lost 1 base and J lost 4, with 13 bases in between. CDR3 DNA sequence: TGTGCTAGTGGTTTGGGTCCGGCAAAAGCCACTGAAGCTTTCTTT. This encodes CASGLGPAKATEAFF.

The chain employs TRBV6-5 and TRBJ1-6, with 9 bases lining up with TRBD1. There are 13 residues in the CDR3. V trimming: 4 bases; J trimming: 11 bases; junction bases outside the gene matches: 3. From germline, CDR1 is MNHEY and CDR2 SVGAGI. The DNA of the CDR3 is TGTGCCAGCAGTTTGACAGGGGGTCCACCCCTCCACTTT. Protein sequence: CASSLTGGPPLHF.

CDR3 coding DNA: TGTGCCAGCAGCAAAGGACAGAGCAATCAGCCCCAGCATTTT. It encodes CASSKGQSNQPQHF. This sequence joins TRBV5-5 and TRBJ1-5; D possibly corresponds to TRBD1 (6 bases). Germline loops: CDR1 SGHKS, CDR2 YYEKEE (reference sequence). V was trimmed by 4 bases and J by 1 base, leaving 9 bases between them. The CDR3 has 14 amino acids.

The gene calls are TRBV12-2 and TRBJ1-2. TRBV12-2 is listed as a pseudogene. This CDR3 is 13 amino acids long. CDR3 protein: CASRLGWEDGYTF. CDR3 sequence (DNA): TGTGCAAGTCGCTTAGGTTGGGAGGATGGCTACACCTTC.

The rearrangement links TRBV30 to TRBJ1-1; a weak D match, TRBD1 (5 bases). CDR1 is GTSNPN, CDR2 SVGIG, per germline (reference sequence). V lost 2 bases to trimming and J lost 7 bases, with 17 bases between them. The CDR3 is made up of 14 amino acids. CDR3 DNA sequence: TGTGCCTGGAGTCGGGACGCTCCGAGAGGTGAAGCTTTCTTT. It is translated as CAWSRDAPRGEAFF.

Only one count was recorded for this clone. V is TRBV12-3 or TRBV12-4 and J is TRBJ1-1; D is ambiguous. The CDR3 length is 12 residues. Trimming removed 3 bases at V and 3 bases at J, with 5 bases between. The CDR3 nucleotides read TGTGCCAGCAGTTTTGAACACACTGAAGCTTTCTTT. It codes for CASSFEHTEAFF.

The V and J genes are TRBV28 and TRBJ1-1; D is perhaps TRBD1 (6 bases). The germline V gene has CDR1 MDHEN and CDR2 SYDVKM. Trimming took 5 bases from V and 4 from J, leaving 11 bases between them. The CDR3 loop spans 13 amino acids. This chain's CDR3 is CASSREQGTEAFF. CDR3 DNA sequence: TGTGCCAGCAGTCGAGAACAGGGCACTGAAGCTTTCTTT.

The V gene is TRBV12-3 or TRBV12-4, the J gene TRBJ1-4; weak D call: TRBD1 (5 bases). Trimming removed 6 bases from V and 4 bases from J, with 9 bases in between. This CDR3 is built from 13 residues. CDR3 coding DNA: TGTGCCAGCAGCCGGGGCCTTAATGAAAAACTGTTTTTT. Its translation: CASSRGLNEKLFF.

V and J are TRBV28 and TRBJ1-5, with D possibly being TRBD1 (5 bases). The CDR3 covers 15 residues. Germline CDR1 MDHEN, CDR2 SYDVKM. Trimming stripped 7 bases from V and 4 bases from J, with 17 bases between. The CDR3 DNA is TGTGCCAGCACGTCGACAGTACTTTGGAATCAGCCCCAGCATTTT. Its translation is CASTSTVLWNQPQHF.

J is TRBJ1-4 and V is TRBV30; D gene ambiguous. CDR1 and CDR2 from the germline V gene are GTSNPN and SVGIG (reference sequence). This CDR3 spans 12 amino acids. V lost 0 bases and J lost 8, with 7 bases in between. The chain's CDR3 is CAWSVNVEKLFF. The CDR3 DNA follows: TGTGCCTGGAGTGTAAATGTCGAAAAACTGTTTTTT.

The V call is TRBV6-6, the J call TRBJ2-3; possible D gene TRBD1, 7 bases. Trimming pared 6 bases from V and 3 bases from J, leaving 13 bases between. CDR1 MNHNY and CDR2 SVGAGI come from the germline V gene (reference sequence). The CDR3 extends over 14 amino acids. CDR3 DNA: TGTGCCAGCAGGCCAGGGGGGCGAACAGATACGCAGTATTTT. Encoded protein: CASRPGGRTDTQYF.

The gene calls are TRBV6-5 and TRBJ2-3, with 9 bases aligning to TRBD1. Trimming at V came to 8 bases and at J to 2 bases, leaving 5 bases not matched to a gene. The CDR3 runs 14 residues. From germline, CDR1 is MNHEY and CDR2 SVGAGI. CDR3 protein: CASEGQGHTDTQYF. The CDR3 nucleotides are TGTGCCAGCGAGGGACAGGGACACACAGATACGCAGTATTTT.

The chain links TRBV5-6 to TRBJ1-4; no reliable D call. Germline V gene sequence: CDR1 SGHDT, CDR2 YYEEEE. V lost 2 bases, J lost 5 bases, and 13 bases lay in between. This CDR3 contains 15 residues. CDR3 in DNA: TGTGCCAGCAGCTTTCAGGACCGTTGGAATGAAAAACTGTTTTTT. Protein product: CASSFQDRWNEKLFF.